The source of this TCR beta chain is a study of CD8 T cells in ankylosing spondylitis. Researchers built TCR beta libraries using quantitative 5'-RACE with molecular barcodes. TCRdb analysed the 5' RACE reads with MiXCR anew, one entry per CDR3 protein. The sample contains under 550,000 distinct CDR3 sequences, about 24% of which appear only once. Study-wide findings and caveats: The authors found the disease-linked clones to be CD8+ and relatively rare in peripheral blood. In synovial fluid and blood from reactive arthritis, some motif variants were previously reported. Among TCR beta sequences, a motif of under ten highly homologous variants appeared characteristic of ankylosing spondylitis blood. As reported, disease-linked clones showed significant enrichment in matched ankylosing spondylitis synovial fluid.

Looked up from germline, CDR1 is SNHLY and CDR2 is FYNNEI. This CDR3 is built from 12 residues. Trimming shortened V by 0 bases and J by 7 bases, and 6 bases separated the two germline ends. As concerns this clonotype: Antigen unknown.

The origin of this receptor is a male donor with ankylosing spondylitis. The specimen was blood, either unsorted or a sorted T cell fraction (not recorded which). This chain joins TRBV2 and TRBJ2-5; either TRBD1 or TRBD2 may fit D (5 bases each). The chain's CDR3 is CASSEAGVTQYF. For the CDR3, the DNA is TGTGCCAGCAGTGAAGCGGGGGTGACCCAGTACTTC.